The clone carrying this T cell receptor (beta chain) was seen only a few times. Produced via immunoSEQ multiplex PCR; TCRdb's table is partial and in-frame only. The sample contains fewer than 55,000 clones, 75% to 90% of which appear only once. V lost 0 bases to trimming and J lost 1 base, with 7 bases between them. The CDR3 loop spans 14 amino acids. CDR1 and CDR2 (germline): WNHNN, SYGVQD (reference sequence). This sample stems from a study of OX40 agonist ivuxolimab in advanced cancers. The chain couples TRBV10-1 to TRBJ2-7, with D perhaps matching TRBD1 (6 bases). The sample consisted of CD4+ or CD8+ T cells sorted from blood, taken in a trial of the OX40 agonist ivuxolimab. The source of this sequence is an adult with an advanced solid tumor such as melanoma, head and neck, liver or kidney cancer. The CDR3 here is CASSESTGSYEQYF. In DNA form, the CDR3 reads TGCGCCAGCAGTGAGTCGACAGGTTCCTACGAGCAGTACTTC.